The 18 T cell receptor beta chains below were found in one sample sequenced in a study of blood T cell repertoires in COVID-19. Sequencing used immunoSEQ multiplex PCR; TCRdb keeps in-frame clones, though not all of them. The table shows some 57,000 clones, with roughly 83% occurring only once. Sequenced material: peripheral blood. Every receptor here comes from a woman at least 80 years old with acute or convalescent COVID-19.

This clone was seen a single time. The chain carries TRBV19 and TRBJ1-5; 7 nucleotides line up with TRBD1. Germline V gene data show CDR1 as LNHDA and CDR2 as SQIVND (reference sequence). The CDR3 runs to 16 residues. V was pared by 4 bases and J by 0 bases, with 6 bases of the junction left unmatched. The CDR3 sequence is CASSNSGTVSNQPQHF. The CDR3 DNA follows: TGTGCCAGTAGTAATTCCGGGACAGTTAGCAATCAGCCCCAGCATTTT.

This clone was counted a single time. V usage is TRBV21-1 and J usage is TRBJ2-3; TRBD2 is the table's D call and was not checked against the DNA. TRBV21-1 is a pseudogene. The length of the CDR3 is 16 residues. The DNA for the CDR3 is TGTGCCAGGGCGGAGCGGGGGGGCTCGAGCACAGATACGCAGTATTTT. Translation: CARAERGGSSTDTQYF.

This clone turned up a few times. The rearrangement links TRBV27 to TRBJ2-7; D gene unclear. The CDR3 has 14 residues. The V gene's germline CDR1 is MNHEY and CDR2 SMNVEV (reference sequence). Trimming took off 4 bases at V and 3 bases at J, with 13 bases between the two ends. This CDR3 is CASSSRSPIYEQYF. The CDR3 DNA reads TGTGCCAGCAGTTCTAGGTCCCCAATCTACGAGCAGTACTTC.

The chain couples TRBV5-6 to TRBJ2-7; possibly TRBD1 for D (6 bases). This CDR3 has 13 amino acids. Trimming removed 3 bases from V and 3 bases from J, with 10 bases in between. Germline V CDR1 and CDR2: SGHDT, YYEEEE. CDR3 loop: CASSSLQGYEQYV. In DNA, the CDR3 is TGTGCCAGCAGCTCACTACAGGGCTACGAGCAGTACGTC.

The chain links TRBV2 to TRBJ2-2; TRBD1 agrees at 9 bases. The CDR3 has 15 residues. V gave up 4 bases and J gave up 7 bases; unmatched junction bases: 7. Germline V gives CDR1 SNHLY, CDR2 FYNNEI. The CDR3, as DNA: TGTGCCAGCAGTGCCGGGACAGGGTATAGCGGGGAGCTGTTTTTT. This encodes CASSAGTGYSGELFF. Using reference TRBV2 and TRBJ2-2 for the parts outside the CDR3, the full variable domain is EPEVTQTPSHQVTQMGQEVILRCVPISNHLYFYWYRQILGQKVEFLVSFYNNEISEKSEIFDDQFSVERPDGSNFTLKIRSTKLEDSAMYFCASSAGTGYSGELFFGEGSRLTVL.

The V gene is TRBV7-8, the J gene TRBJ2-7, with 13 bases fitting TRBD2. This CDR3 is 18 amino acids long. With 4 bases clipped from V and 0 bases from J, the junction kept 9 bases outside the gene matches. CDR1 is SGHVS and CDR2 is FQNEAQ in the germline V gene. CDR3 region: CASSYRTSGGPNSYEQYF. The DNA for the CDR3 is TGTGCCAGCAGCTACCGGACTAGCGGGGGCCCAAACTCCTACGAGCAGTACTTC.

The rearrangement links TRBV14 to TRBJ2-1, with TRBD2 matching over 9 bases. V lost 1 base to trimming and J lost 8 bases; unmatched junction nucleotides: 9. This CDR3 has 16 residues. Germline lookup yields CDR1 SGHDN and CDR2 FVKESK. The CDR3 DNA reads as TGTGCCAGCAGCCAAGGGGGTAGCGGGAGTTCCCATGAGCAGTTCTTC. Translation: CASSQGGSGSSHEQFF.

This clone was observed a single time. The chain joins TRBV7-9 to TRBJ1-1, with no clear D. CDR3 length equals 13 residues. Looked up from germline, CDR1 is SEHNR and CDR2 is FQNEAQ (reference sequence). Trimming took off 0 bases at V and 2 bases at J, with 4 bases between the two ends. This CDR3 is CASSLALNTEAFF. The DNA for the CDR3 is TGTGCCAGCAGCTTAGCCTTAAACACTGAAGCTTTCTTT.

The V and J genes are TRBV5-1 and TRBJ2-1; 10 nucleotides agree with TRBD2. Germline lookup yields CDR1 SGHRS and CDR2 YFSETQ. This CDR3 is 15 amino acids long. V was pared by 3 bases and J by 9 bases, with 9 bases of the junction left unmatched. The CDR3, as DNA: TGCGCCAGCAGCTCCCGGGCTAGCGGGAGCGGTGAGCAGTTCTTC. This encodes CASSSRASGSGEQFF.

The V gene is TRBV3-1 (or the pseudogene TRBV3-2), the J gene TRBJ2-1, with 9 bases aligning to TRBD2. Germline CDR1 is LGHDT and CDR2 is YNNKEL (reference sequence). V was pared by 1 base and J by 8 bases, with 6 bases of the junction left unmatched. The CDR3 is made up of 15 amino acids. The CDR3 DNA sequence: TGTGCCAGCAGCCAAGTGCCGAGGACTAGCGATGAGCAGTTCTTC. It translates to CASSQVPRTSDEQFF.

This clone was seen a single time. The V gene is TRBV28, the J gene TRBJ1-1, with a tentative D call TRBD1 (6 bases). The CDR3 length is 16 residues. Deletions cut 6 bases from V and 1 base from J, with 18 bases between. CDR1 is MDHEN, CDR2 SYDVKM, per germline. Written as DNA, the CDR3 is TGTGCCAGCAGGCCTCAGTCAGGGGCCCCGAACACTGAAGCTTTCTTT. Residues: CASRPQSGAPNTEAFF.

The chain employs TRBV4-1 and TRBJ2-3; 12 nucleotides align to TRBD2. The CDR3 runs to 20 residues. The trim removed 2 bases at V and 4 bases at J, leaving 16 bases unmatched. Germline V gene lookup returns CDR1 MGHRA and CDR2 YSYEKL. The CDR3 coding sequence is TGCGCCAGCAGCCAAAGGATCCCTATAGGACTAGCGGGGCAACCAGATACGCAGTATTTT. This codes for CASSQRIPIGLAGQPDTQYF.

The V call is TRBV5-8, the J call TRBJ2-1, with unresolved D. The CDR3 totals 14 residues. Germline V gene data show CDR1 as SGHTS and CDR2 as YDEGEE. V gave up 2 bases and J gave up 0 bases, with 6 bases separating them. CDR3 sequence: CASSLWSSYNEQFF. For the CDR3, the DNA is TGTGCCAGCAGCTTATGGAGCTCCTACAATGAGCAGTTCTTC.

This chain links TRBV9 with TRBJ1-4, with 8 bases matching TRBD1. With V trimmed by 0 bases and J by 0 bases, 10 bases remained unmatched. Germline V gene data show CDR1 as SGDLS and CDR2 as YYNGEE. The CDR3 is 19 amino acids. CDR3 nucleotide sequence: TGTGCCAGCAGCGTAGGAGGTCGGCAGGGGGCGGCAACTAATGAAAAACTGTTTTTT. Translated: CASSVGGRQGAATNEKLFF.

The rearrangement joins TRBV20-1 to TRBJ1-5, with a tentative D call TRBD1 (6 bases). Trimming shortened V by 3 bases and J by 0 bases, and 12 bases separated the two germline ends. Germline V gene data show CDR1 as DFQATT and CDR2 as SNEGSKA (reference sequence). CDR3 length: 15 residues. CDR3 in amino acids: CSASMGAGSNQPQHF. The CDR3 nucleotides are TGCAGTGCTAGTATGGGGGCCGGTAGCAATCAGCCCCAGCATTTT.

The chain uses TRBV11-3 and TRBJ1-1; 9 bases line up with TRBD1. With V trimmed by 3 bases and J by 5 bases, 7 bases remained unmatched. Germline CDR1 and CDR2: SGHNT and YENEEA. The CDR3 sequence is 15 residues long. CDR3 sequence reads: CASSFEQGTGTEAFF. Here the CDR3 DNA reads TGTGCCAGCAGCTTTGAACAGGGGACAGGGACTGAAGCTTTCTTT.

CDR3 residues: CASSTRDSTYTQYF. The CDR3 DNA follows: TGTGCCAGCAGCACCCGGGACAGCACCTATACGCAGTATTTT. The V and J genes are TRBV9 and TRBJ2-3, with TRBD1 identical over 7 bases. Germline loops: CDR1 SGDLS, CDR2 YYNGEE. V shed 4 bases, J shed 7 bases, and the junction held 9 bases outside the gene matches. The CDR3 contains 14 residues.

The V and J genes are TRBV19 and TRBJ1-5, with D possibly TRBD1 on 6 matching bases. The CDR3 consists of 18 residues. The V gene lost 1 base and the J gene lost 0 bases, with 16 bases spanning the gap. The germline V gene has CDR1 LNHDA and CDR2 SQIVND (reference sequence). The CDR3 bases are TGTGCCAGTAGTATAGGCCGGACAGAAAGACGTAGCAATCAGCCCCAGCATTTT. The encoded protein is CASSIGRTERRSNQPQHF.